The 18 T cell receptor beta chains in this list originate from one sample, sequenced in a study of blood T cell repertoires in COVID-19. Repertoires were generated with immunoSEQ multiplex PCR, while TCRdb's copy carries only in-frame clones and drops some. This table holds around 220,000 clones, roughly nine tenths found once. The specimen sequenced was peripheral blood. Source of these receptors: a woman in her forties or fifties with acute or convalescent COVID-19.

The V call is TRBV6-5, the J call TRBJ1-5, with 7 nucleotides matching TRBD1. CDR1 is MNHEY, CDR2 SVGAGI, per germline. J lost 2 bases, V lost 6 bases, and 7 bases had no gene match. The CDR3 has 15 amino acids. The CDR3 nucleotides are TGTGCCAGCAGCCAAGGGACAGTCCGCAATCAGCCCCAGCATTTT. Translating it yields CASSQGTVRNQPQHF.

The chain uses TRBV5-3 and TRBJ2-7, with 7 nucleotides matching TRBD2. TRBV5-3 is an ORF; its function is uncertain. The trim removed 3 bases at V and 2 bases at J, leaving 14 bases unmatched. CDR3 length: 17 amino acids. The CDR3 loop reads CARSSDILSGATYEQYF. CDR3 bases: TGTGCCAGAAGCTCGGATATACTAAGCGGGGCGACCTACGAGCAGTACTTC.

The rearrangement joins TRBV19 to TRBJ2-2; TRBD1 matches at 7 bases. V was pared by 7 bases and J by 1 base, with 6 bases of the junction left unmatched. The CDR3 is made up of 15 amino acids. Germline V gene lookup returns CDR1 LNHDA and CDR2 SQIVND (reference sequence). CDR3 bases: TGTGCCAGTACCCAGACAGGGATGAACACCGGGGAGCTGTTTTTT. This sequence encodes CASTQTGMNTGELFF.

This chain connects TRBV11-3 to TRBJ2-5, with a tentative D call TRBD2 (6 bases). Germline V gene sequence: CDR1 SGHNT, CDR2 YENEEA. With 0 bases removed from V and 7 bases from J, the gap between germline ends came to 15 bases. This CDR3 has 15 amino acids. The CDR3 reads CASSLEPGYGGTQYF. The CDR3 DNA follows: TGTGCCAGCAGCTTAGAACCCGGATACGGGGGGACCCAGTACTTC.

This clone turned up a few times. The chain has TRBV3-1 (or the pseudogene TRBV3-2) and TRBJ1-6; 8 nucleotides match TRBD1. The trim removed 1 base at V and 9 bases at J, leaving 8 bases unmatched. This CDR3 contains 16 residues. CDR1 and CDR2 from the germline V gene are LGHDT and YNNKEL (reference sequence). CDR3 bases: TGTGCCAGCAGCCAAGTGTCCTGGACAGGGAGTTCACCCCTCCACTTT. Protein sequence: CASSQVSWTGSSPLHF.

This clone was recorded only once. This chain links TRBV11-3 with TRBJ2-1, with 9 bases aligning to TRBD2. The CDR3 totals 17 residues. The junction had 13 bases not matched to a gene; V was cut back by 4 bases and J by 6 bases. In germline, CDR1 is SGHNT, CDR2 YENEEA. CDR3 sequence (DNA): TGTGCCAGCAGCTCCCAACCGGGACTAGCCTTTTCCAATGAGCAGTTCTTC. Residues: CASSSQPGLAFSNEQFF.

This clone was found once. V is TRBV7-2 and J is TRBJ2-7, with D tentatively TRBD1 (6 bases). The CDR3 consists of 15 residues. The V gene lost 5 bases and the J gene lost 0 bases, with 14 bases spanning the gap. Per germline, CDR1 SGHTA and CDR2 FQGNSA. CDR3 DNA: TGTGCCAGCAGCCCTGGACAGAGTTCCTCCTACGAGCAGTACTTC. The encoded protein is CASSPGQSSSYEQYF.

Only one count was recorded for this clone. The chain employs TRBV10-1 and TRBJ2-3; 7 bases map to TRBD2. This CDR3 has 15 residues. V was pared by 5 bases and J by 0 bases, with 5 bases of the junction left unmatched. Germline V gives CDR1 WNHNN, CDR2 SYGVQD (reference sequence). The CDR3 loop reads CASSNQRGSTDTQYF. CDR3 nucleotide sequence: TGCGCCAGCAGTAATCAGCGGGGAAGCACAGATACGCAGTATTTT.

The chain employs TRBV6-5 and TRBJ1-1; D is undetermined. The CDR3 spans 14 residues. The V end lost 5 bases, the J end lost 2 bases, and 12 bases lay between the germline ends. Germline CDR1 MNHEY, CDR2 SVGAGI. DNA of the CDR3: TGTGCCAGCAGTCTGGCCACCCTCAACACTGAAGCTTTCTTT. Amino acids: CASSLATLNTEAFF.

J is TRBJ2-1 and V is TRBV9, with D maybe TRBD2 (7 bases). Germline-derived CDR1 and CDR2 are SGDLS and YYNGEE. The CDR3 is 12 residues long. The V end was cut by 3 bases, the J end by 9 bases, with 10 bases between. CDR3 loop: CASSGRGAEQFF. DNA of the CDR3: TGTGCCAGCAGCGGACGGGGGGCTGAGCAGTTCTTC.

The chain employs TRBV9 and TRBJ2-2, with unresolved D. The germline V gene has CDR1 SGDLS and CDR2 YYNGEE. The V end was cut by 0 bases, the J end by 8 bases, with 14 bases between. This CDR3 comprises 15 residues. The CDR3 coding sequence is TGTGCCAGCAGCGTAGTTGGGCAGGCTATGGGGGAGCTGTTTTTT. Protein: CASSVVGQAMGELFF.

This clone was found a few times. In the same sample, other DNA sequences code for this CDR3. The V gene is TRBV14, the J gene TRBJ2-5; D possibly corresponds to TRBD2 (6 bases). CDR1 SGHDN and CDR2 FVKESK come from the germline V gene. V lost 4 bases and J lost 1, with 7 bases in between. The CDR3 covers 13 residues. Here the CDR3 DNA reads TGTGCCAGCAGCCCGGGACTCCAAGAGACCCAGTACTTC. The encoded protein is CASSPGLQETQYF.

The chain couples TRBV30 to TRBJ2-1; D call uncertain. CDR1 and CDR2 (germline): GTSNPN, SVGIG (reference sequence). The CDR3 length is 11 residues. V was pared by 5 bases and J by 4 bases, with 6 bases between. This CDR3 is CAWGPYNEQFF. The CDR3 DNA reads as TGTGCCTGGGGACCTTACAATGAGCAGTTCTTC.

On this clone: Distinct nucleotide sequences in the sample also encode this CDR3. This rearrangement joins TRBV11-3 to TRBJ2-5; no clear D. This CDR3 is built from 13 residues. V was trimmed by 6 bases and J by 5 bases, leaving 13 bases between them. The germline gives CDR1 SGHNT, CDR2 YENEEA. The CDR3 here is CASSSGEGETQYF. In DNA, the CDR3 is TGTGCCAGCAGTTCCGGAGAAGGTGAGACCCAGTACTTC.

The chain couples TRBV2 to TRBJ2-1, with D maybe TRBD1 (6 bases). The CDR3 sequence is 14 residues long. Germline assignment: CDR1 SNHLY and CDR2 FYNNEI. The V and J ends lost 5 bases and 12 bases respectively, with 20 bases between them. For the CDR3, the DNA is TGTGCCAGCAGTACATACAGGGTAGGGCAGGGGCAGTTCTTC. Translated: CASSTYRVGQGQFF.

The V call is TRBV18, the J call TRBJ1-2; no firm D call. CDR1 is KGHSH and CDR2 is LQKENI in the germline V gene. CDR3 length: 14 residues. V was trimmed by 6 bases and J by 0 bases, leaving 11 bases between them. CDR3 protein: CASSIRETNYGYTF. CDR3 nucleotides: TGTGCCAGCTCCATCCGGGAAACTAACTATGGCTACACCTTC.

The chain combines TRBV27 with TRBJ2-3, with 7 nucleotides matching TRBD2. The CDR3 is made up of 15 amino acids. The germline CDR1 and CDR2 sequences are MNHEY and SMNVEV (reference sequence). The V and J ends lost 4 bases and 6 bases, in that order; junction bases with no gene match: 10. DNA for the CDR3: TGTGCCAGCAGTTACGGTGCGGGAGCCGGTGATACGCAGTATTTT. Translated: CASSYGAGAGDTQYF.

Here the CDR3 reads CASSVILGTPKETQYF. The CDR3 DNA reads TGCGCCAGCAGCGTAATACTCGGGACTCCGAAAGAGACCCAGTACTTC. The chain employs TRBV5-1 and TRBJ2-5; D is perhaps TRBD2 (6 bases). The V end lost 4 bases, the J end lost 3 bases, and 19 bases lay between the germline ends. Looked up from germline, CDR1 is SGHRS and CDR2 is YFSETQ. The CDR3 contains 16 residues.